Listed here are 23 T cell receptor beta chains from one sample, sequenced in a study of a mutant IDH1 vaccine in newly diagnosed glioma (TCRdb year 2021). The antigens these receptors bind are not known. The time point label for this specimen denotes: week 23, last vaccination. A 20-mer mutant IDH1 peptide at 300 micrograms in Montanide made up each vaccine dose, which was injected subcutaneously together with topical imiquimod. The library was prepared using the immunoSEQ multiplex PCR assay. This immuneACCESS table, as held by TCRdb, lists in-frame sequences with V and J called but not all clones. Of the missing ones, under half trace to an unresolved V gene in checked studies; the others have no known cause. Within this sample are tens of thousands of clones, with 75% to 90% of them counted one time only. The ten largest clones take up 6.2% of the sample. The source was PBMCs, collected from a glioma patient whose treatment included an IDH1 peptide vaccine. Receptors were obtained from a man between 35 and 55 years old with glioma.

This chain connects TRBV11-2 to TRBJ1-6; 11 bases map to TRBD1. Trimming took 7 bases from V and 4 from J; bases not matched to a gene: 6. This CDR3 is 16 amino acids long. The germline gives CDR1 SGHAT, CDR2 FQNNGV. CDR3 DNA: TGTGCCAGCATGGGACAGGGGGGAGGTTATAATTCACCCCTCCACTTT. Its translation: CASMGQGGGYNSPLHF.

The gene calls are TRBV7-9 and TRBJ2-5; a possible D gene is TRBD2 (5 bases). Deletions cut 0 bases from V and 5 bases from J, with 10 bases between. CDR3 length: 14 residues. CDR1 is SEHNR and CDR2 is FQNEAQ in the germline V gene (reference sequence). The CDR3 here is CASSLAMGAETQYF. CDR3 bases: TGTGCCAGCAGCTTAGCCATGGGAGCGGAGACCCAGTACTTC.

The chain links TRBV4-1 to TRBJ1-2; 8 nucleotides agree with TRBD1. CDR1 and CDR2 from the germline V gene are MGHRA and YSYEKL. CDR3 length: 16 residues. V shed 1 base and J 1 base; nucleotides not matched to a gene: 5. CDR3 bases: TGCGCCAGCAGCCAAGGGCCGGGACAGGATAACTATGGCTACACCTTC. Translating it yields CASSQGPGQDNYGYTF.

This chain links TRBV6-5 with TRBJ2-3; weak D call: TRBD2 (5 bases). This CDR3 spans 14 amino acids. From germline, CDR1 is MNHEY and CDR2 SVGAGI. Between the trimmed V and J ends, which lost 4 bases and 4 bases, there was a span of 12 bases. CDR3 residues: CASSSTFGADTQYF. DNA for the CDR3: TGTGCCAGCAGTTCCACCTTCGGGGCAGATACGCAGTATTTT.

The chain has TRBV9 and TRBJ2-7, with unresolved D. The CDR3 has 14 residues. CDR1 SGDLS and CDR2 YYNGEE come from the germline V gene. Trimming took off 0 bases at V and 3 bases at J, with 10 bases between the two ends. CDR3 amino acids: CASSVDASFYEQYF. The CDR3 DNA is TGTGCCAGCAGCGTAGATGCCAGCTTCTACGAGCAGTACTTC.

The chain recombines TRBV7-2 with TRBJ2-1; a weak D match, TRBD1 (7 bases). Per germline, CDR1 SGHTA and CDR2 FQGNSA. The CDR3 has 15 amino acids. V was trimmed by 3 bases and J by 6 bases, leaving 15 bases between them. This chain's CDR3 is CASSLIWQGGNEQFF. CDR3 DNA sequence: TGTGCCAGCAGCTTGATTTGGCAGGGGGGCAATGAGCAGTTCTTC.

This CDR3 reads CASSLGFSSNEQYF. The CDR3 DNA sequence: TGTGCCAGCAGCCTTGGGTTCTCAAGTAACGAGCAGTACTTC. The chain couples TRBV4-2 to TRBJ2-7, with D uncertain. The V end lost 4 bases, the J end lost 5 bases, and 15 bases lay between the germline ends. This CDR3 is 14 amino acids long. The germline V gene encodes CDR1 LGHNA and CDR2 YNFKEQ.

This clone came up a few times. This chain links TRBV9 with TRBJ1-2; the match to TRBD1 covers 9 bases. Trimming cost V 3 bases and J 6 bases; bases outside gene matches: 3. The CDR3 consists of 13 residues. The germline V gene encodes CDR1 SGDLS and CDR2 YYNGEE. For the CDR3, the DNA is TGTGCCAGCAGCGAGGGACAGGGAGATGGCTACACCTTC. Translating gives CASSEGQGDGYTF. The full variable domain, rest sourced from reference TRBV9 and TRBJ1-2, is DSGVTQTPKHLITATGQRVTLRCSPRSGDLSVYWYQQSLDQGLQFLIQYYNGEERAKGNILERFSAQQFPDLHSELNLSSLELGDSALYFCASSEGQGDGYTFGSGTRLTVV.

The J gene is TRBJ2-4, the V gene TRBV6-5; possibly TRBD2 for D (6 bases). CDR3 size: 14 residues. Trimming took 7 bases from V and 3 from J, leaving 13 bases between them. Germline V gene data show CDR1 as MNHEY and CDR2 as SVGAGI. CDR3 region: CASTEGFGKNIQYF. DNA for the CDR3: TGTGCCAGCACGGAGGGTTTCGGCAAAAACATTCAGTACTTC.

V gene TRBV9 combines with J gene TRBJ2-1, with 7 positions matching TRBD2. V dropped 3 bases and J dropped 5; count of bases not matched to a gene: 8. Germline V lookup: CDR1 SGDLS, CDR2 YYNGEE. The length of the CDR3 is 15 residues. Here the CDR3 reads CASSAPAGLDNEQFF. CDR3 in DNA: TGTGCCAGCAGCGCACCGGCAGGACTAGACAATGAGCAGTTCTTC.

The CDR3 loop reads CASSGTGGISTDTQYF. The CDR3 nucleotides are TGCGCCAGCAGTGGGACAGGGGGGATTAGCACAGATACGCAGTATTTT. The rearrangement joins TRBV10-2 to TRBJ2-3, with 10 bases lining up with TRBD1. Germline trimming cut 4 bases from V and 0 bases from J; bases unmatched to any gene: 4. This CDR3 has 16 amino acids. Looked up from germline, CDR1 is WSHSY and CDR2 is SAAADI.

V and J are TRBV6-5 and TRBJ2-3, with 7 positions matching TRBD2. V gave up 6 bases and J gave up 5 bases; unmatched junction bases: 5. This CDR3 is built from 13 residues. The germline gives CDR1 MNHEY, CDR2 SVGAGI. The CDR3 loop reads CASRQTSVDTQYF. CDR3 DNA: TGTGCCAGCAGGCAAACTAGCGTAGATACGCAGTATTTT.

The V call is TRBV6-5, the J call TRBJ1-1; 12 bases match TRBD1. CDR3 length equals 15 residues. Trimming took 0 bases from V and 11 from J; bases not matched to a gene: 7. Germline-derived CDR1 and CDR2 are MNHEY and SVGAGI. The CDR3 DNA reads as TGTGCCAGCAGTTACTCATACGGGGACAGGGGGCAGGCTTTCTTT. Its translation: CASSYSYGDRGQAFF.

The CDR3 DNA reads as TGTGCCACCAGCAGAGATTTGCTAGCCCAGTACTTC. Translating it yields CATSRDLLAQYF. J is TRBJ2-5 and V is TRBV15; no reliable D call. The CDR3 sequence is 12 residues long. Germline CDR1 reads LNHNV; CDR2 reads YYDKDF (reference sequence). V was clipped by 0 bases and J by 9 bases, with 8 bases between them.

The J gene is TRBJ1-2, the V gene TRBV5-1, with D perhaps matching TRBD1 (5 bases). CDR3 size: 12 residues. CDR1 is SGHRS, CDR2 YFSETQ, per germline. V lost 4 bases and J lost 7, with 11 bases in between. CDR3 coding DNA: TGCGCCAGCAGCCCCAGGGTCGGTGGCTACACCTTC. Translation: CASSPRVGGYTF.

This clone appeared once. This chain joins TRBV2 and TRBJ1-1; perhaps TRBD1 as D (5 bases). Germline V gene sequence: CDR1 SNHLY, CDR2 FYNNEI. The V gene lost 5 bases and the J gene lost 5 bases, with 9 bases spanning the gap. This CDR3 has 12 residues. CDR3 amino acids: CASSSGWTEAFF. The CDR3 DNA sequence: TGTGCCAGCAGTTCAGGGTGGACTGAAGCTTTCTTT.

V is TRBV9 and J is TRBJ2-2; maybe TRBD2 (7 bases). This CDR3 has 15 amino acids. V was shortened by 2 bases and J by 4 bases, with 12 bases between the two germline ends. Germline V lookup: CDR1 SGDLS, CDR2 YYNGEE. This CDR3 reads CASSVGGPGTGELFF. Here the CDR3 DNA reads TGTGCCAGCAGCGTCGGGGGGCCGGGCACCGGGGAGCTGTTTTTT.

The chain is built from TRBV2 and TRBJ1-2; D possibly corresponds to TRBD1 (5 bases). The CDR3 runs 14 residues. V was trimmed by 5 bases and J by 1 base, leaving 11 bases between them. Germline V lookup: CDR1 SNHLY, CDR2 FYNNEI. CDR3 sequence: CASSRRGYNYGYTF. CDR3 DNA: TGTGCCAGCAGTAGGCGGGGGTATAACTATGGCTACACCTTC.

This rearrangement joins TRBV19 to TRBJ2-7, with 10 bases aligning to TRBD1. Trimming cost V 0 bases and J 5 bases; bases outside gene matches: 4. The germline V gene has CDR1 LNHDA and CDR2 SQIVND (reference sequence). The CDR3 runs to 15 residues. This CDR3 is CASSIETGGRDEQYF. CDR3 DNA sequence: TGTGCCAGTAGTATAGAGACAGGGGGCAGGGACGAGCAGTACTTC.

J is TRBJ2-3 and V is TRBV19; 7 bases agree with TRBD2. The CDR3 contains 17 residues. With 5 bases clipped from V and 0 bases from J, the junction kept 11 bases outside the gene matches. Germline values: CDR1 LNHDA, CDR2 SQIVND (reference sequence). CDR3 nucleotides: TGTGCCAGTAGTGCGGCGTGGAGCGGGGAGAGCACAGATACGCAGTATTTT. Translating gives CASSAAWSGESTDTQYF.

The genes are TRBV4-2 and TRBJ2-3; D is perhaps TRBD2 (5 bases). The CDR3 extends over 17 amino acids. V was clipped by 0 bases and J by 6 bases, with 19 bases between them. CDR1 is LGHNA, CDR2 YNFKEQ, per germline. CDR3 residues: CASSQEGMVASVDTQYF. DNA for the CDR3: TGTGCCAGCAGCCAAGAAGGGATGGTAGCGAGTGTGGATACGCAGTATTTT.

This clone was seen just once. The chain recombines TRBV7-2 with TRBJ2-3, with no clear D. The germline CDR1 and CDR2 sequences are SGHTA and FQGNSA. Trimming left V 2 bases short and J 0 bases short, with 6 bases between. The CDR3 is 14 amino acids. Written as DNA, the CDR3 is TGTGCCAGCAGCTTACAGTCTAGCACAGATACGCAGTATTTT. Encoded protein: CASSLQSSTDTQYF.

V usage is TRBV10-1 and J usage is TRBJ2-5; 8 bases align to TRBD1. Germline V CDR1 and CDR2: WNHNN, SYGVQD (reference sequence). Germline trimming cut 6 bases from V and 5 bases from J; bases unmatched to any gene: 5. The CDR3 spans 13 residues. The CDR3 region is CASSRTGPETQYF. For the CDR3, the DNA is TGCGCCAGCAGCCGGACAGGGCCTGAGACCCAGTACTTC.